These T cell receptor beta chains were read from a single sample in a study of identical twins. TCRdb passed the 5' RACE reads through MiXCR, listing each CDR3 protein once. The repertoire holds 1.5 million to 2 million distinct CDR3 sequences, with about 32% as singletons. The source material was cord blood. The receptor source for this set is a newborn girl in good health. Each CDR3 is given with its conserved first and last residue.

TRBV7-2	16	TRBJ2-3	CASSLFRAEITDTQYF
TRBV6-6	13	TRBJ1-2	CASTQGAVYGYTF
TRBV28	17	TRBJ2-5	CASSCLTTSGRGETQYF
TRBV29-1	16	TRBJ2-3	CSVGGTGGFFTDTQYF
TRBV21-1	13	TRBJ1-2	CAVVTRQVYGYTF
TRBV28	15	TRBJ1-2	CASSLRPQTNYGYTF
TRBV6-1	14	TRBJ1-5	CASSLTVYNQPQHF
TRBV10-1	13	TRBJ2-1	CASSAPSDETQFF
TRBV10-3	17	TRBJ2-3	CAINSSPSRYGTDTQYF
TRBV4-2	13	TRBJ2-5	CASSHLPGTEGYF
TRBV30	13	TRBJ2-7	CAWKGRDFYEQYF
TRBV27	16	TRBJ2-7	CASSLTGTGFPYEQYF
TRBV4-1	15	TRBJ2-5	CASSQVEDGQETQYF
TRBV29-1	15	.	CSVALAISSYNEQYF
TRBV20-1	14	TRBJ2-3	CSGRPLPTTDTQYF
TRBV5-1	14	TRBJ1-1	CASSLGPMNTEAFF
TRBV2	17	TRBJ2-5	CASSESWLAGVRETQYF
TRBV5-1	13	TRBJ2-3	CASSLDVTDTQYF
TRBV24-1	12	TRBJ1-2	CATSDWGNGYTF
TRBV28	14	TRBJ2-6	CASSSTSGANVLTF
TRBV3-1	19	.	CASSQDFGGRPGIKETQYF
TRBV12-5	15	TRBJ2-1	CASGLASGAYNEQFF
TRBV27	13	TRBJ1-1	CASSLGRDREAFF
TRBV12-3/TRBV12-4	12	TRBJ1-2	CASSLFGAASTF
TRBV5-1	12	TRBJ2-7	CASSTQGYEQYF
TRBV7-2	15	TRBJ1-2	CASSLQEGRNYGYTF
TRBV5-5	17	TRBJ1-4	CASSLAKTPATNEKLFF
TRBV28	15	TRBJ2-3	CASSLEGAQADTQYF
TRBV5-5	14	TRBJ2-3	CASLFASSTDTQYF
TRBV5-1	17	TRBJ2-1	CASSPGLLRGSYNEQFF
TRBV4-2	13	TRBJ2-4	CASSQGVKNIQYF
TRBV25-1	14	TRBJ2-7	CASSEWDTLDEQYF
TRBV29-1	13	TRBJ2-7	CSVADSYSYEQYF
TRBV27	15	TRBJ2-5	CASSRIQGWGETQYF
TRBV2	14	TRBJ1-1	CASSHSQGDTEAFF
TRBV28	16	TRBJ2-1	CASRFNSGRARDEQFF
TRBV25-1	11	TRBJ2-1	CASSERGTQFF
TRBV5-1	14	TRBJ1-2	CASSLIPGDYGYTF
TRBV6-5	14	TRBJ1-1	CASRRTLGGTEAFF
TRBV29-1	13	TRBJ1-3	CSVVEASGNTIYF
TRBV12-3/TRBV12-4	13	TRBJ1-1	CASSGPKNTEAFF
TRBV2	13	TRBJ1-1	CASRGDMNTEAFF
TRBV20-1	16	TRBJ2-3	CSARYIRTSRADTQYF
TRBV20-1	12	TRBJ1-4	CSAITTNEKLFF
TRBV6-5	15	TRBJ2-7	CASSPGQGLIYEQYF
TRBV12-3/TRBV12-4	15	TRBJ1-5	CASSFRTGSNQPQHF
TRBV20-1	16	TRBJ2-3	CSAPPSGSLCTDTQYF
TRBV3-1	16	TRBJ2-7	CASSRLGTAPTYEQYF
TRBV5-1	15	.	CASHWTSGTYNEQYF